One sample yielded the 14 T cell receptor beta chains listed below, sequenced in a study of T cell changes during pregnancy in multiple sclerosis. Only in-frame clones appear in the TCRdb table, and some are missing; sequencing was by immunoSEQ multiplex PCR. The sample holds 50,000 to 75,000 clones, 91% seen once. The source material was peripheral blood, sampled in the third trimester of pregnancy. The receptors originated from a female donor in good health, enrolled as a control in a pregnancy study.

CDR3 bases: TGTGCCAGCAGTTTAACGAGGCAGGGGGCGGGAGATACGCAGTATTTT. Translated: CASSLTRQGAGDTQYF. V and J are TRBV27 and TRBJ2-3, with TRBD1 matching 8 bases. J was trimmed by 5 bases and V by 2 bases; bases with no gene match: 9. Germline CDR1 reads MNHEY; CDR2 reads SMNVEV (reference sequence). The CDR3 sequence is 16 residues long.

The chain recombines TRBV2 with TRBJ1-6, with a possible D match to TRBD1 (6 bases). V was shortened by 4 bases and J by 9 bases, with 13 bases between the two germline ends. Germline V CDR1 and CDR2: SNHLY, FYNNEI. The CDR3 loop spans 14 amino acids. Here the CDR3 DNA reads TGTGCCAGCAGTGTGGCGGGGGGCGTTTCACCCCTCCACTTT. It encodes CASSVAGGVSPLHF.

This rearrangement joins TRBV25-1 to TRBJ2-1, with D possibly TRBD1 on 5 matching bases. V gave up 3 bases and J gave up 7 bases, with 19 bases separating them. The CDR3 is made up of 16 amino acids. CDR1 is MGHDK, CDR2 SYGVNS, per germline. CDR3 sequence: CASSEVGVISMNEQFF. As DNA, the CDR3 is TGTGCCAGCAGTGAGGTAGGGGTAATAAGTATGAATGAGCAGTTCTTC.

The gene calls are TRBV30 and TRBJ2-2, with TRBD2 matching over 9 bases. The V gene end was trimmed by 0 bases and the J gene end by 7 bases; junction bases not matched to a gene: 6. Germline V CDR1 and CDR2: GTSNPN, SVGIG (reference sequence). The CDR3 consists of 15 residues. Here the CDR3 reads CAWSVRSGGYGELFF. CDR3 nucleotides: TGTGCCTGGAGTGTTAGGAGCGGGGGGTACGGGGAGCTGTTTTTT.

This clone has more than one count but fewer than ten. The chain couples TRBV14 to TRBJ2-5; 10 bases align to TRBD2. Germline CDR1 and CDR2: SGHDN and FVKESK. Trimming at V came to 1 base and at J to 5 bases, leaving 10 bases not matched to a gene. CDR3 size: 17 residues. The CDR3, as DNA: TGTGCCAGCAGCCAAGGTGGAATACTAGCGGGATACGAGACCCAGTACTTC. This translates into CASSQGGILAGYETQYF.

The genes are TRBV4-2 and TRBJ2-5, with D possibly TRBD2 on 6 matching bases. The CDR3 loop spans 16 amino acids. V was clipped by 0 bases and J by 1 base, with 12 bases between them. The germline V gene encodes CDR1 LGHNA and CDR2 YNFKEQ. The CDR3 region has the DNA TGTGCCAGCAGCCAAGAAGGGGCTAGCGTCCAAGAGACCCAGTACTTC. This codes for CASSQEGASVQETQYF.

This chain connects TRBV18 to TRBJ2-7; 7 bases match TRBD1. CDR3 length: 15 amino acids. Germline-derived CDR1 and CDR2 are KGHSH and LQKENI. V lost 3 bases to trimming and J lost 9 bases; unmatched junction nucleotides: 14. The CDR3 sequence: CASSPRATGTFVQYF. The CDR3 nucleotides are TGTGCCAGCTCACCCAGAGCGACAGGGACGTTTGTGCAGTACTTC. The variable domain in full, with the rest retrieved from reference TRBV18 and TRBJ2-7, is NAGVMQNPRHLVRRRGQEARLRCSPMKGHSHVYWYRQLPEEGLKFMVYLQKENIIDESGMPKERFSAEFPKEGPSILRIQQVVRGDSAAYFCASSPRATGTFVQYFGPGTRLTVT.

The CDR3 DNA follows: TGTGCCAGCGGAGGGGCCACAGGCCACGAGCAGTACTTC. It specifies CASGGATGHEQYF. The V call is TRBV19, the J call TRBJ2-7, with D possibly TRBD2 on 6 matching bases. The V gene's germline CDR1 is LNHDA and CDR2 SQIVND (reference sequence). There are 13 residues in the CDR3. Trimming took off 9 bases at V and 5 bases at J, with 17 bases between the two ends.

The J gene is TRBJ2-3, the V gene TRBV10-3, with 13 positions matching TRBD2. The germline gives CDR1 ENHRY, CDR2 SYGVKD. This CDR3 is built from 17 residues. V shed 3 bases, J shed 1 base, and the junction held 4 bases outside the gene matches. The DNA for the CDR3 is TGTGCCATCAGTGATCAAACTAGCGGGGGGGGCACAGATACGCAGTATTTT. Encoded protein: CAISDQTSGGGTDTQYF.

The chain uses TRBV21-1 and TRBJ2-7; the table names TRBD2, a call not compared with the DNA. TRBV21-1 is a pseudogene. The CDR3 has 23 residues. CDR3 bases: TGTGCCAGCAGCAAAGAGAACCAAAACCCGGAGACGACTAGCGGGAGGTTCCCCTACGAGCAGTACTTC. Its translation is CASSKENQNPETTSGRFPYEQYF.

This clone was picked up one time. The rearrangement uses TRBV6-5 and TRBJ1-6; TRBD1 might be the D (5 bases). The V end was cut by 6 bases, the J end by 10 bases, with 16 bases between. The CDR3 has 14 amino acids. The germline V gene has CDR1 MNHEY and CDR2 SVGAGI. The DNA for the CDR3 is TGTGCCAGCAGGCCGGGACTAGAGGGATCACCCCTCCACTTT. It yields the protein CASRPGLEGSPLHF.

The chain couples TRBV28 to TRBJ1-2, with TRBD1 identical over 7 bases. The CDR3 length is 14 residues. The J segment lost 7 bases and the V segment lost 6 bases, leaving 11 bases of the junction unmatched. Germline CDR1 is MDHEN and CDR2 is SYDVKM. The CDR3 bases are TGTGCCAGCAGGGTAACAGGGGTAATTTTTGGCTACACCTTC. Its translation is CASRVTGVIFGYTF.

The chain is built from TRBV15 and TRBJ2-3; 9 bases map to TRBD2. The CDR3 is 15 amino acids. Germline V gene data show CDR1 as LNHNV and CDR2 as YYDKDF (reference sequence). The V segment lost 0 bases and the J segment 3 bases; nucleotides outside the gene matches: 1. The CDR3 protein is CATSRDAGGTDTQYF. The CDR3 nucleotides are TGTGCCACCAGCAGAGACGCGGGAGGGACAGATACGCAGTATTTT.

For the CDR3, the DNA is TGTGCCAGCAGCCCCAGCGGGATTCAGTACTTC. It encodes CASSPSGIQYF. This sequence joins TRBV7-2 and TRBJ2-4; weak D call: TRBD2 (6 bases). V lost 5 bases, J lost 10 bases, and 9 bases lay in between. Germline V gene lookup returns CDR1 SGHTA and CDR2 FQGNSA. The CDR3 length is 11 residues.